The 22 T cell receptor beta chains reported below all come from one sample, sequenced in a study of tumor-infiltrating lymphocytes in primary liver carcinoma. From approximately 530 ng of total RNA, TCR beta-specific cDNA was reverse-transcribed using a constant-region primer. ARM-PCR was slightly modified, and three nested multiplex PCR rounds with it gave rise to the TCR beta libraries. Use of TRBV1-TRBV30 forward primers with a C-beta reverse primer characterized the first two PCR rounds, which lasted approximately 11 cycles each. Each CDR3 protein is one row after TCRdb ran MiXCR on the multiplex PCR reads. Of 330,000 or so distinct CDR3 sequences in the sample, about two thirds were seen once. Both blood RNA, taken from unsorted whole blood, and germline DNA were extracted. Material: peripheral blood. The origin of the receptors is a man aged 40-49 years with primary liver carcinoma and hepatitis B virus infection.

This chain joins TRBV28 and TRBJ2-3; tentative D call: TRBD2 (5 bases). Between the trimmed V and J ends, which lost 3 bases and 0 bases, there was a span of 10 bases. This CDR3 contains 15 residues. In germline, CDR1 is MDHEN, CDR2 SYDVKM. This CDR3 is CASSFEGESTDTQYF. The CDR3 nucleotides are TGTGCCAGCAGTTTCGAGGGAGAGAGCACAGATACGCAGTATTTT.

For this clonotype: A read error may be the cause here, since a much bigger clone is one base away. The J gene is TRBJ2-1, the V gene TRBV12-3 or TRBV12-4; 7 positions match TRBD2. The CDR3 runs to 17 residues. CDR3 sequence (DNA): TGTACCAGCAGTTTTTCGTGGCGGGAGTCAAGAAGGAATGAGCAGTTCTTC. It is translated as CTSSFSWRESRRNEQFF.

Regarding this clonotype: The conserved phenylalanine or tryptophan is not found at the CDR3 terminus, so this likely reflects a read error. V usage is TRBV29-1 and J usage is TRBJ2-6, with unresolved D. The CDR3 loop spans 13 amino acids. The germline V and J ends were trimmed by 4 bases and 10 bases, with 14 bases remaining between them. Germline loops: CDR1 SQVTM, CDR2 ANQGSEA. CDR3 loop: CSVAPHVFNVLTS. The CDR3 nucleotides read TGCAGCGTTGCGCCCCACGTGTTTAACGTCCTGACTTCC.

Concerning this clonotype: A read error may produce the germline difference seen at one junction end. The chain has TRBV4-1 and TRBJ2-2; TRBD1 might be the D (6 bases). The germline V gene encodes CDR1 MGHRA and CDR2 YSYEKL. CDR3 length: 14 residues. CDR3 residues: CASSWTANTGEPFF. The CDR3, as DNA: TGCGCCAGCAGTTGGACAGCAAACACCGGGGAGCCGTTTTTT.

A word on this clonotype: The junction differs from germline at one of its ends, possibly a read error. The CDR3 DNA is TGTGCCAGCAGCCAAGCGGGCAGGGCCCTCCGCTTT. This encodes CASSQAGRALRF. V is TRBV14 and J is TRBJ1-6, with a possible D match to TRBD1 (5 bases). The CDR3 totals 12 residues. Germline CDR1 reads SGHDN; CDR2 reads FVKESK. Full variable domain (rest looked up from reference TRBV14 and TRBJ1-6): EAGVTQFPSHSVIEKGQTVTLRCDPISGHDNLYWYRRVMGKEIKFLLHFVKESKQDESGMPNNRFLAERTGGTYSTLKVQPAELEDSGVYFCASSQAGRALRFGNGTRLTVT.

This clonotype has ten or more counts. The V and J genes are TRBV4-2 and TRBJ1-2; 7 bases match TRBD1. The CDR3 consists of 15 residues. Unmatched junction bases numbered 6, after V lost 3 bases and J lost 2 bases. The V gene's germline CDR1 is LGHNA and CDR2 YNFKEQ. The CDR3 loop reads CASSHKMTGNYGYTF. The CDR3 region has the DNA TGTGCCAGCAGCCATAAAATGACAGGGAACTATGGCTACACCTTC.

As concerns this clonotype: This may be a read error: a much more frequent sequence differs by one nucleotide. Given the absence of the conserved phenylalanine or tryptophan at the CDR3 end, a read error is likely. The V call is TRBV6-2 or TRBV6-3, the J call TRBJ2-3; no firm D call. Germline V gives CDR1 MNHEY, CDR2 SVGEGT. The V gene lost 7 bases and the J gene lost 0 bases, with 23 bases spanning the gap. The CDR3 has 18 amino acids. For the CDR3, the DNA is TGTGCCAGCACCTTTGTGGTTGGTAGGTTCTCTAGCACAGATACGCAGTATATT. Amino acid sequence: CASTFVVGRFSSTDTQYI.

This clonotype was counted between two and nine times. This may come from a read error, since a much larger clone is one base off. This chain links TRBV6-5 with TRBJ1-1; D is perhaps TRBD1 (6 bases). The CDR3 is 13 amino acids. Germline V gene sequence: CDR1 MNHEY, CDR2 SVGAGI. CDR3: CANSTNRVDEAFF. The CDR3 nucleotides are TGTGCCAACAGTACAAACAGGGTCGATGAAGCTTTCTTT.

This clonotype was found once. One junction end does not reproduce the germline sequence, and a read error may be involved. CDR3 bases: TGCGCCAGCATTCTAGCGGGTACCGTGCAGTACTTC. Translating it yields CASILAGTVQYF. V gene TRBV6-2 or TRBV6-3 combines with J gene TRBJ2-7; 8 nucleotides align to TRBD2. The CDR3 totals 12 residues. CDR1 is MNHEY and CDR2 is SVGEGT in the germline V gene.

In regard to this clonotype: One junction end does not reproduce the germline sequence, and a read error may be involved. The chain recombines TRBV29-1 with TRBJ2-7, with D perhaps TRBD1 or TRBD2 (6 bases each). The CDR3 consists of 14 residues. Per germline, CDR1 SQVTM and CDR2 ANQGSEA. In DNA form, the CDR3 reads TGCAGCGTTGAAGGGGGGCCCGGGGGATACGAGCACTACTTC. It translates to CSVEGGPGGYEHYF.

This clonotype turned up a few times. This chain links TRBV11-2 with TRBJ2-7; D assignment may be TRBD1 or TRBD2 (5 bases each). Germline V gene data show CDR1 as SGHAT and CDR2 as FQNNGV. The CDR3 extends over 14 amino acids. The ends were cut back, 9 bases at V and 3 bases at J, with 18 bases in the middle. CDR3 in amino acids: CASILAGTNYEQYF. The CDR3 nucleotides are TGTGCCAGTATCTTGGCCGGGACCAACTACGAGCAGTACTTC.

Note on this clonotype: Germline is not matched at one junction end, which may reflect a read error. The rearrangement uses TRBV4-1 and TRBJ1-2; TRBD1 matches at 8 bases. Germline V gene data show CDR1 as MGHRA and CDR2 as YSYEKL. There are 15 residues in the CDR3. The CDR3 DNA sequence: TGCACCAGCAGCCGAGGACAGGGACTTTCCGATGGCTACACTTTC. Its translation: CTSSRGQGLSDGYTF.

On this clonotype itself: A read error may be the cause here, since a much bigger clone is one base away. The chain recombines TRBV6-5 with TRBJ2-3; 8 nucleotides agree with TRBD2. This CDR3 comprises 17 residues. CDR1 is MNHEY, CDR2 SVGAGI, per germline. J gave up 0 bases and V 0 bases, and 5 bases lay outside the gene matches. CDR3 loop: CASSYSMPSGSTDTQYF. The CDR3 coding sequence is TGTGCCAGCAGTTACTCGATGCCTAGCGGGAGCACAGATACGCAGTATTTT.

This clonotype came up many times. V gene TRBV6-2 or TRBV6-3 combines with J gene TRBJ1-2; the D gene is possibly TRBD1 (6 bases). The CDR3 totals 16 residues. Germline V gene lookup returns CDR1 MNHEY and CDR2 SVGEGT. With 5 bases removed from V and 0 bases from J, the gap between germline ends came to 16 bases. The CDR3 DNA sequence: TGTGCCAGCAGTGACTACATACAGGGAGCTAACTATGGCTACACCTTC. Protein: CASSDYIQGANYGYTF.

This chain uses TRBV20-1 with TRBJ2-1; 10 bases align to TRBD2. The CDR3 runs to 19 residues. With V trimmed by 1 base and J by 4 bases, 16 bases remained unmatched. CDR1 and CDR2 (germline): DFQATT, SNEGSKA (reference sequence). CDR3 in amino acids: CSARGPGSSGRLPYNEQFF. The CDR3 bases are TGCAGTGCTAGAGGTCCCGGGAGTAGCGGGAGGCTCCCATACAATGAGCAGTTCTTC.

The table lists this clonotype with a few counts. V gene TRBV5-4 combines with J gene TRBJ2-7; TRBD1 or TRBD2 may be the D gene (5 bases each). Germline V CDR1 and CDR2: SGHNT, YYREEE (reference sequence). V was trimmed by 4 bases and J by 10 bases, leaving 18 bases between them. This CDR3 region has 13 residues. In DNA form, the CDR3 reads TGTGCCAGCAGCGTTGGGACGCCAGGAAGTCAGTACTTC. Its protein is CASSVGTPGSQYF. The full variable domain, in which reference TRBV5-4 and TRBJ2-7 provide the parts outside the CDR3, is ETGVTQSPTHLIKTRGQQVTLRCSSQSGHNTVSWYQQALGQGPQFIFQYYREEENGRGNFPPRFSGLQFPNYSSELNVNALELDDSALYLCASSVGTPGSQYFGPGTRLTVT.

In regard to this clonotype: It is likely a read error, because the conserved phenylalanine at the end of the CDR3 is missing. V and J are TRBV13 and TRBJ2-7, with 9 bases fitting TRBD2. The CDR3 runs to 16 residues. CDR1 is PRHDT, CDR2 FYEKMQ, per germline (reference sequence). V lost 2 bases, J lost 7 bases, and 12 bases stayed unmatched. The chain's CDR3 is CASSLYASGTEWEQYL. Written as DNA, the CDR3 is TGTGCCAGCAGCTTATATGCTAGCGGGACTGAATGGGAGCAGTACTTA.

This clonotype has only a few counts. The chain uses TRBV7-9 and TRBJ2-1; tentatively, D is TRBD1 (6 bases). Trimming took off 2 bases at V and 8 bases at J, with 13 bases between the two ends. The CDR3 is 14 amino acids. CDR1 and CDR2 from the germline V gene are SEHNR and FQNEAQ (reference sequence). Here the CDR3 DNA reads TGTGCCAGCAGCTTAATAGACAGGAGCGATGAGCAGTTCTTC. It specifies CASSLIDRSDEQFF.

In its sample, this clonotype was seen many times. CDR3 in DNA: TGTGCCAGCTGCCGACCCAATCAGCCCCAGCATTTT. Residues: CASCRPNQPQHF. The gene calls are TRBV6-2 or TRBV6-3 and TRBJ1-5; D remains unclear. CDR1 is MNHEY, CDR2 SVGEGT, per germline. With 8 bases removed from V and 3 bases from J, the gap between germline ends came to 8 bases. The CDR3 has 12 amino acids.

About this clonotype: This may come from a read error, since a much larger clone is one base off. This chain links TRBV30 with TRBJ2-3; TRBD1 or TRBD2 may be the D gene (5 bases each). This CDR3 has 14 residues. V lost 4 bases, J lost 1 base, and 12 bases lay in between. Germline loops: CDR1 GTSNPN, CDR2 SVGIG (reference sequence). CDR3 sequence: CAWKRGSGTDTQYF. CDR3 bases: TGTGCCTGGAAGAGGGGCAGTGGCACAGATACGCAGTATTTT.

In regard to this clonotype: Relative to the germline gene, one junction end is altered; a read error may explain this. The chain links TRBV6-5 to TRBJ1-2; D remains ambiguous. This CDR3 is 14 amino acids long. Germline V lookup: CDR1 MNHEY, CDR2 SVGAGI. DNA of the CDR3: TGTGCCAGCGGTTACTCTCCATCCAACTATGGCTACACCTTC. As protein: CASGYSPSNYGYTF.

Concerning this clonotype: This likely comes from a read error, as the CDR3 has no conserved phenylalanine or tryptophan at its end. The chain carries TRBV11-2 and TRBJ2-7; D not certain. Germline V gives CDR1 SGHAT, CDR2 FQNNGV. The CDR3 runs 13 residues. CDR3 sequence (DNA): TGTGTCAGCAGCCCCCGGTCCAACTACGAGCAGTACCTC. Encoded protein: CVSSPRSNYEQYL.